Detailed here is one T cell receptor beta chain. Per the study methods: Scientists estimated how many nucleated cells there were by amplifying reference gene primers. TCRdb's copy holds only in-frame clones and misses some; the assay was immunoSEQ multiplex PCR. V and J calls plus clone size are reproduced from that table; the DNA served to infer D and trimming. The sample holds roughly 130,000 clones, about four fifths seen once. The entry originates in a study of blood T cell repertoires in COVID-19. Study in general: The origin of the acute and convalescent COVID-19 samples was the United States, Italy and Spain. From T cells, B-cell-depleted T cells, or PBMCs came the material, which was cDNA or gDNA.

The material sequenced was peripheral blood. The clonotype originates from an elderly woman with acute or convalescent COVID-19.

The CDR3 here is CASSPGQRTHGYTF. DNA for the CDR3: TGTGCCAGCAGCCCCGGACAGAGAACTCATGGCTACACCTTC. The V and J genes are TRBV6-5 and TRBJ1-2; maybe TRBD1 (6 bases). The length of the CDR3 is 14 residues. CDR1 is MNHEY and CDR2 is SVGAGI in the germline V gene. The V gene lost 6 bases and the J gene lost 6 bases, with 17 bases spanning the gap.